This T cell receptor (beta chain) was sequenced for a study of beta chain features in type 1 diabetes. Study observations and caveats: For type 1 diabetes patients, VDJ junctions showed fewer insertions and more deletions. A potential influence of HLA type upon TCRB rearrangement remained unresolved herein. Moderate yet significant TCRB CDR3 shortening was seen in Type 1 diabetes patients in all four CD4+ subsets.

A word on this clone: Its antigen is not identified.

The study reverse transcribed the entire isolated RNA, so it sequenced expressed TCRB transcripts. Data came from immunoSEQ multiplex PCR; TCRdb stores just in-frame clones and leaves some out. In the table there are 350,000 to 450,000 clones, roughly 12% of which are singletons. The germline V gene encodes CDR1 SQVTM and CDR2 ANQGSEA. V lost 4 bases and J 7 bases, leaving 29 bases between the germline ends. The CDR3 is made up of 17 amino acids. Sequenced material: naive CD4+ T cells from blood. The V call is TRBV29-1, the J call TRBJ2-7; the D is unclear. This TCR was recovered from a young woman with type 1 diabetes. The CDR3 nucleotides are TGCAGCGTTGGCCAAGATCCTACCGTTTACCCTACGATAGAGCAGTACTTC. Translating gives CSVGQDPTVYPTIEQYF.